This is a list of T cell receptor beta chains from one sample in a study of control samples from healthy donors and cancer patients. Sequencing was performed with immunoSEQ multiplex PCR; in TCRdb, only in-frame clones are kept and a portion is missing. The sample gives about 59,000 clones, roughly 90% of which show up once; less than 2% is in the top ten. The sequencing input was PBMCs. These receptors all stem from a man between 35 and 55 years old with colorectal cancer. The CDR3 runs from the conserved cysteine through the conserved F or W. D genes are given only for firm matches. Size tells how often a clone was seen (once, few, many) or the class of an expanded clone, and some rows leave it out.

clone size | J gene | V gene | D gene | CDR3 protein | CDR3 DNA
. | TRBJ2-3 | TRBV27 | . | CASFRGATVSTDTQYF | TGTGCCAGCTTTAGGGGGGCGACGGTAAGCACAGATACGCAGTATTTT
. | TRBJ2-3 | TRBV13 | . | CASSLFGDTQYF | TGTGCCAGCAGCTTATTTGGAGATACGCAGTATTTT
. | TRBJ2-3 | TRBV7-3 | . | CASSLLGADPSTDTQYF | TGTGCCAGCAGCTTACTAGGGGCAGACCCTAGCACAGATACGCAGTATTTT
. | TRBJ1-1 | TRBV23-1 | . | CASSQSSLGVLNTEAFF | TGCGCCAGCAGTCAATCATCCTTAGGGGTTCTGAACACTGAAGCTTTCTTT
. | TRBJ1-1 | TRBV20-1 | TRBD1 | CSASPGGAENTEAFF | TGCAGTGCTAGTCCAGGGGGCGCGGAGAACACTGAAGCTTTCTTT
. | TRBJ1-1 | TRBV6-5 | . | CASSLNPRQAFF | TGTGCCAGCAGCCTCAACCCACGCCAAGCTTTCTTT
few | TRBJ1-5 | TRBV19 | . | CASTGNSNQPQHF | TGTGCCAGTACAGGGAATAGCAATCAGCCCCAGCATTTT
. | TRBJ1-1 | TRBV4-3 | . | CASSQGAGANTEAFF | TGCGCCAGCAGCCAAGGCGCGGGCGCGAACACTGAAGCTTTCTTT
. | TRBJ2-2 | TRBV2 | . | CASKRYSGELFF | TGTGCCAGCAAGAGATACAGCGGGGAGCTGTTTTTT
. | TRBJ2-1 | TRBV3-1/TRBV3-2 | TRBD2 | CASSQASAGPKYNEQFF | TGTGCCAGCAGCCAAGCTTCAGCGGGGCCTAAATACAATGAGCAGTTCTTC
. | TRBJ1-2 | TRBV5-4 | TRBD1 | CASSYRGGGYTF | TGTGCCAGCAGTTACAGGGGGGGCGGCTACACCTTC
. | TRBJ2-1 | TRBV2 | TRBD1 | CASSDGVRDRVLSDQPNEQFF | TGTGCCAGCAGTGACGGGGTTAGGGACAGGGTTCTAAGTGATCAACCCAATGAGCAGTTCTTC
. | TRBJ2-7 | TRBV5-1 | TRBD1 | CASSATGTGAYEQYF | TGCGCCAGCAGCGCAACCGGGACAGGGGCCTACGAGCAGTACTTC
. | TRBJ2-5 | TRBV6-6 | . | CASTKGGSETQYF | TGTGCCAGCACCAAAGGGGGGTCGGAGACCCAGTACTTC
. | TRBJ2-7 | TRBV18 | . | CASQNGGHEQYF | TGTGCCAGCCAAAACGGGGGCCACGAGCAGTACTTC